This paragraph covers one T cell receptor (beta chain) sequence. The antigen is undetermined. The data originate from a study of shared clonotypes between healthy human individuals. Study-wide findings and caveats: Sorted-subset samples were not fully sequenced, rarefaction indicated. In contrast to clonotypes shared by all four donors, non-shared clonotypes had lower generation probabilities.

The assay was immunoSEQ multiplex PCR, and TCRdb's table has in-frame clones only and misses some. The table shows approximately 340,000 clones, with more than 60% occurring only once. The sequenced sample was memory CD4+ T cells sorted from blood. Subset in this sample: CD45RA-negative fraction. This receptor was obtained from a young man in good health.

DNA for the CDR3: TGTGCCAGCACTCTCCAGGGGGCTAACACTGAAGCTTTCTTT. Encoded protein: CASTLQGANTEAFF. This rearrangement joins TRBV2 to TRBJ1-1; 8 bases agree with TRBD1. The ends lost 7 bases at V and 2 bases at J; junction bases unmatched: 6. Germline lookup yields CDR1 SNHLY and CDR2 FYNNEI. The CDR3 loop spans 14 amino acids.